The 27 T cell receptor beta chains presented below share a single source sample, sequenced in a study of blood T cell repertoires in COVID-19. The method was immunoSEQ multiplex PCR; TCRdb's version includes in-frame clones alone and lacks a portion of them. The data show 100,000 to 130,000 clones, roughly four fifths seen once. The sequencing input was peripheral blood. Source of these receptors: a woman in her seventies with acute or convalescent COVID-19.

The chain has TRBV23-1 and TRBJ1-6; D is undetermined. TRBV23-1 is an ORF, and what it does is uncertain. The ends were cut back, 3 bases at V and 8 bases at J, with 11 bases in the middle. The CDR3 is made up of 14 amino acids. CDR3 loop: CASSQVRRDSPLHF. In nucleotides, the CDR3 is TGCGCCAGCAGTCAGGTGCGGCGGGATTCACCCCTCCACTTT.

The chain has TRBV28 and TRBJ1-2; 8 bases are a match to TRBD1. The CDR3 sequence is 14 residues long. Per germline, CDR1 MDHEN and CDR2 SYDVKM. Losses at the gene ends were 3 bases for V and 4 bases for J; bases not matched to a gene: 4. As DNA, the CDR3 is TGTGCCAGCAGTTTTGGGACAGGTATCTATGGCTACACCTTC. It encodes CASSFGTGIYGYTF.

A few counts support this clone. V gene TRBV28 combines with J gene TRBJ1-5, with TRBD1 matching 7 bases. The CDR3 totals 14 residues. After removal of 2 bases from V and 4 bases from J, the junction contained 2 bases not matched to a gene. CDR1 and CDR2 from the germline V gene are MDHEN and SYDVKM. The CDR3 here is CASSLPTGNQPQHF. The CDR3 DNA sequence: TGTGCCAGCAGTTTACCGACAGGGAATCAGCCCCAGCATTTT.

This rearrangement joins TRBV2 to TRBJ1-6; perhaps TRBD1 as D (5 bases). The V end was cut by 4 bases, the J end by 4 bases, with 8 bases between. CDR1 is SNHLY, CDR2 FYNNEI, per germline. CDR3 length: 14 amino acids. CDR3 sequence (DNA): TGTGCCAGCAGTGCAGACAGTTATAATTCACCCCTCCACTTT. It yields the protein CASSADSYNSPLHF.

This clone was seen a single time. The chain recombines TRBV28 with TRBJ2-7; 9 bases agree with TRBD2. In germline, CDR1 is MDHEN, CDR2 SYDVKM. Losses at the gene ends were 3 bases for V and 5 bases for J; bases not matched to a gene: 11. The CDR3 loop spans 16 amino acids. The DNA of the CDR3 is TGTGCCAGCAGTTTCCCTCGTGCGGGACTAGCTGACGAGCAGTACTTC. This codes for CASSFPRAGLADEQYF. The entire variable domain, with the rest obtained from reference TRBV28 and TRBJ2-7, is as follows: DVKVTQSSRYLVKRTGEKVFLECVQDMDHENMFWYRQDPGLGLRLIYFSYDVKMKEKGDIPEGYSVSREKKERFSLILESASTNQTSMYLCASSFPRAGLADEQYFGPGTRLTVT.

The gene calls are TRBV20-1 and TRBJ1-1, with D perhaps TRBD1 (6 bases). The V gene lost 8 bases and the J gene lost 1 base, with 8 bases spanning the gap. The V gene's germline CDR1 is DFQATT and CDR2 SNEGSKA (reference sequence). This CDR3 is built from 11 residues. CDR3 protein: CSPGQNTEAFF. The CDR3 nucleotides are TGCAGTCCGGGACAGAACACTGAAGCTTTCTTT.

The chain recombines TRBV6-6 with TRBJ1-1; D possibly corresponds to TRBD1 (5 bases). Germline V gene sequence: CDR1 MNHNY, CDR2 SVGAGI (reference sequence). V lost 6 bases and J 5 bases, leaving 10 bases between the germline ends. This CDR3 has 12 amino acids. CDR3 amino acids: CASRDRGTEAFF. In DNA form, the CDR3 reads TGTGCCAGCAGGGACCGGGGGACTGAAGCTTTCTTT.

The rearrangement joins TRBV28 to TRBJ1-2, with 7 positions matching TRBD1. In germline, CDR1 is MDHEN, CDR2 SYDVKM. V shed 5 bases and J 8 bases; nucleotides not matched to a gene: 8. CDR3 length: 13 amino acids. The CDR3, as DNA: TGTGCCAGCAGTCCCGGACAGGCTGGAGGCTACACCTTC. Translated, it gives CASSPGQAGGYTF.

This chain's CDR3 is CASSLGGESEAFF. CDR3 sequence (DNA): TGTGCCAGCAGTTTGGGAGGGGAGTCTGAAGCTTTCTTT. The rearrangement uses TRBV28 and TRBJ1-1, with D tentatively TRBD1 (5 bases). This CDR3 spans 13 amino acids. Germline V gene data show CDR1 as MDHEN and CDR2 as SYDVKM. V lost 3 bases and J 6 bases, leaving 11 bases between the germline ends.

The V call is TRBV9, the J call TRBJ2-3; a possible D gene is TRBD1 (6 bases). Germline V gives CDR1 SGDLS, CDR2 YYNGEE. The CDR3 is made up of 13 amino acids. Deletions cut 3 bases from V and 4 bases from J, with 9 bases between. CDR3 coding DNA: TGTGCCAGCAGCGACAGGGTGGCAGATACGCAGTATTTT. It is translated as CASSDRVADTQYF.

This chain joins TRBV12-5 and TRBJ2-6; 11 nucleotides match TRBD1. The germline gives CDR1 LGHNT, CDR2 FRNRAP. The CDR3 runs 18 residues. Germline trimming cut 3 bases from V and 0 bases from J; bases unmatched to any gene: 4. The CDR3 nucleotides read TGTGCTAGTGGTTTCCTCGGGACAGGGGGCTCTGGGGCCAACGTCCTGACTTTC. This sequence encodes CASGFLGTGGSGANVLTF.

This clone occurred a few times. This chain links TRBV7-2 with TRBJ1-2, with TRBD1 identical over 7 bases. The CDR3 is 13 amino acids. Germline CDR1 and CDR2: SGHTA and FQGNSA. The trim removed 3 bases at V and 8 bases at J, leaving 6 bases unmatched. CDR3 amino acids: CASSFTGVRGYTF. The CDR3 nucleotides are TGTGCCAGCAGCTTCACAGGGGTTCGAGGCTACACCTTC.

The V gene is TRBV12-5, the J gene TRBJ1-1, with a possible D match to TRBD1 (5 bases). The CDR3 has 15 amino acids. Trimming stripped 0 bases from V and 6 bases from J, with 14 bases between. Germline-derived CDR1 and CDR2 are LGHNT and FRNRAP. The CDR3 here is CASGLVFGGRSEAFF. CDR3 sequence (DNA): TGTGCTAGTGGTTTGGTATTTGGGGGGAGGTCTGAAGCTTTCTTT.

V and J are TRBV7-9 and TRBJ1-1; D is possibly TRBD1 (6 bases). Trimming stripped 5 bases from V and 4 bases from J, with 14 bases between. CDR3 length: 14 residues. Germline loops: CDR1 SEHNR, CDR2 FQNEAQ (reference sequence). CDR3 region: CASSQQGGITEAFF. As DNA, the CDR3 is TGTGCCAGCAGCCAACAGGGTGGTATCACTGAAGCTTTCTTT.

The CDR3 nucleotides read TGTGCCAGCAGTTATGAGGGGGCCCATGGCTACACCTTC. Translating gives CASSYEGAHGYTF. The chain links TRBV6-2 or TRBV6-3 to TRBJ1-2; 7 bases line up with TRBD1. J gave up 6 bases and V 3 bases, and 4 bases lay outside the gene matches. This CDR3 spans 13 amino acids. Germline assignment: CDR1 MNHEY and CDR2 SVGEGT.

The chain employs TRBV28 and TRBJ2-3; a weak D match, TRBD2 (6 bases). Germline loops: CDR1 MDHEN, CDR2 SYDVKM. The CDR3 spans 16 residues. V lost 4 bases and J 4 bases, leaving 18 bases between the germline ends. This chain's CDR3 is CASSSPGTSKADTQYF. In nucleotides, the CDR3 is TGTGCCAGCAGTTCCCCCGGGACTTCTAAGGCAGATACGCAGTATTTT.

This clone was seen a handful of times. The V gene is TRBV2, the J gene TRBJ1-5, with 9 bases lining up with TRBD1. The CDR3 is made up of 15 amino acids. Germline V gene lookup returns CDR1 SNHLY and CDR2 FYNNEI. The V segment lost 5 bases and the J segment 4 bases; nucleotides outside the gene matches: 6. CDR3 sequence (DNA): TGTGCCAGCAGTCCAACTGACAGGGGGAATCAGCCCCAGCATTTT. It specifies CASSPTDRGNQPQHF.

The rearrangement joins TRBV3-1 (or the pseudogene TRBV3-2) to TRBJ2-1; 13 bases fit TRBD2. Germline loops: CDR1 LGHDT, CDR2 YNNKEL (reference sequence). Trimming took 3 bases from V and 7 from J; bases not matched to a gene: 6. The CDR3 has 16 amino acids. The CDR3 sequence: CASSHWTSGSGNEQFF. The CDR3, as DNA: TGTGCCAGCAGCCACTGGACTAGCGGGAGTGGGAATGAGCAGTTCTTC.

This sequence joins TRBV6-5 and TRBJ1-4; the match to TRBD1 covers 8 bases. Per germline, CDR1 MNHEY and CDR2 SVGAGI. The CDR3 totals 15 residues. V was pared by 8 bases and J by 0 bases, with 5 bases of the junction left unmatched. CDR3 nucleotides: TGTGCCAGCTACAGGGGGGTTGCAACTAATGAAAAACTGTTTTTT. Translated: CASYRGVATNEKLFF.

The sample holds a few counts of this clone. The J gene is TRBJ2-2, the V gene TRBV4-2, with D perhaps matching TRBD2 (6 bases). Germline V gene sequence: CDR1 LGHNA, CDR2 YNFKEQ. The CDR3 length is 15 residues. Trimming stripped 0 bases from V and 6 bases from J, with 11 bases between. The CDR3 bases are TGTGCCAGCAGCCAAGACTGGGGGGATGCCGGGGAGCTGTTTTTT. It specifies CASSQDWGDAGELFF.

The chain combines TRBV19 with TRBJ2-1; TRBD2 is a possible D gene (6 bases). CDR3 length: 15 amino acids. Trimming removed 1 base at V and 3 bases at J, with 10 bases between. Germline values: CDR1 LNHDA, CDR2 SQIVND (reference sequence). The CDR3 loop is CASSIGGGDYNEQFF. Written as DNA, the CDR3 is TGTGCCAGTAGTATAGGGGGCGGGGACTACAATGAGCAGTTCTTC.

The chain is built from TRBV28 and TRBJ2-3, with 7 bases matching TRBD2. The CDR3 is made up of 15 amino acids. The germline V gene encodes CDR1 MDHEN and CDR2 SYDVKM. Unmatched junction bases numbered 11, after V lost 7 bases and J lost 4 bases. Here the CDR3 reads CASTPGGRWADTQYF. The CDR3 region has the DNA TGTGCCAGCACGCCAGGCGGGAGATGGGCAGATACGCAGTATTTT.

The CDR3 DNA is TGCAGCGCCCAAGGTAGCGGGCTACGCACAGATACGCAGTATTTT. This gives the protein CSAQGSGLRTDTQYF. The rearrangement joins TRBV29-1 to TRBJ2-3; 7 bases line up with TRBD2. V gave up 7 bases and J gave up 1 base; unmatched junction bases: 11. Germline V gives CDR1 SQVTM, CDR2 ANQGSEA. The length of the CDR3 is 15 residues.

This clone was observed a handful of times. The chain uses TRBV6-5 and TRBJ1-2, with D possibly matching TRBD1 (6 bases). The CDR3 covers 15 residues. Germline CDR1 is MNHEY and CDR2 is SVGAGI. V was cut by 2 bases and J by 4 bases, with 14 bases left in between. The CDR3 is CASSYAPPGVYGYTF. DNA of the CDR3: TGTGCCAGCAGTTACGCCCCGCCAGGGGTCTATGGCTACACCTTC.

This clone appeared once. The chain recombines TRBV28 with TRBJ1-1, with TRBD1 as a possible D gene (5 bases). Germline-derived CDR1 and CDR2 are MDHEN and SYDVKM. This CDR3 has 16 amino acids. Trimming took 1 base from V and 1 from J, leaving 13 bases between them. CDR3 nucleotides: TGTGCCAGCAGTTTATCCGACAGCGGGGGGAACACTGAAGCTTTCTTT. This sequence encodes CASSLSDSGGNTEAFF. Variable domain in full (rest from reference TRBV28 and TRBJ1-1): DVKVTQSSRYLVKRTGEKVFLECVQDMDHENMFWYRQDPGLGLRLIYFSYDVKMKEKGDIPEGYSVSREKKERFSLILESASTNQTSMYLCASSLSDSGGNTEAFFGQGTRLTVV.

The V gene is TRBV7-8, the J gene TRBJ1-1; D is perhaps TRBD1 (6 bases). CDR3 length: 13 amino acids. V gave up 6 bases and J gave up 4 bases, with 12 bases separating them. CDR1 and CDR2 from the germline V gene are SGHVS and FQNEAQ. CDR3 loop: CASSSTGITEAFF. The CDR3 DNA follows: TGTGCCAGCAGTTCTACAGGGATCACTGAAGCTTTCTTT.

J is TRBJ1-1 and V is TRBV21-1; no check of the table's D call, TRBD1, against the DNA was made. TRBV21-1 is assigned pseudogene status. This CDR3 spans 17 amino acids. DNA for the CDR3: TGTGCCAGCAGCAAAGTTAGGGGGACAGGGGATTACACTGAAGCTTTCTTT. Translating gives CASSKVRGTGDYTEAFF.